This T cell receptor beta chain was observed in a study of T-cell memory formation after mild COVID-19. The overall study: Largely, TCR clusters stayed within a single donor.

5'RACE with constant-segment primers built TCRalpha and TCRbeta cDNA libraries with UMIs. From the 5' RACE reads, TCRdb called clonotypes with MiXCR, one entry per CDR3 protein. The sample contains around 300,000 distinct CDR3 sequences, roughly 17% of which appear only once. V was pared by 5 bases and J by 2 bases, with 12 bases between. The length of the CDR3 is 14 residues. CDR1 and CDR2 (germline): SGHTA, FQGNSA. The TCR sequence derives from a man aged 18 to 29 who had mild COVID-19 (a few samples of this study predate the infection). Cell type and time point are not known. Material for sequencing was PBMCs or a T cell subset sorted from them (not recorded which). V usage is TRBV7-2 and J usage is TRBJ2-5; D may correspond to TRBD1 or TRBD2 (5 bases each). The CDR3 here is CASSTRDRQETQYF. The CDR3 DNA follows: TGTGCCAGCAGCACCAGGGACCGACAAGAGACCCAGTACTTC.